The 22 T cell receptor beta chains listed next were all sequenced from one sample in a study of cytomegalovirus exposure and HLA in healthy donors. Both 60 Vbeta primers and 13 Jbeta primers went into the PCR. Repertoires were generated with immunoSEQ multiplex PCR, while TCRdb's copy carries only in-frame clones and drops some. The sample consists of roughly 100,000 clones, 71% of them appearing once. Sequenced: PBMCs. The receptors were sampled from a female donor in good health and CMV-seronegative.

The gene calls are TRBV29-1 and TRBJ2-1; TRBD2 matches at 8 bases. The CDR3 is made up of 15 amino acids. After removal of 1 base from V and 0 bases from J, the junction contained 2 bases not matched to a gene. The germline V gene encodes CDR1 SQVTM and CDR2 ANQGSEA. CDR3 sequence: CSVEAAGGSYNEQFF. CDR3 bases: TGCAGCGTTGAAGCGGCGGGAGGCTCCTACAATGAGCAGTTCTTC.

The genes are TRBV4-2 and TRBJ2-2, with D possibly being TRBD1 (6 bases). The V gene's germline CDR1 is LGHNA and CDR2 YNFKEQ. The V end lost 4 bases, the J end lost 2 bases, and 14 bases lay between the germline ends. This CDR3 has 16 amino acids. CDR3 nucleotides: TGTGCCAGCAGCCCGATCCGGGACACTAACACCGGGGAGCTGTTTTTT. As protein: CASSPIRDTNTGELFF.

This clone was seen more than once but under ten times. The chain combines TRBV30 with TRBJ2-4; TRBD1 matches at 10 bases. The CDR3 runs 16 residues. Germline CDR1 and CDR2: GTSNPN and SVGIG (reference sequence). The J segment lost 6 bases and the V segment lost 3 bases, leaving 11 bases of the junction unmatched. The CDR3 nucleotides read TGTGCCTGGAGGGCAATAGACAGGGGGCTTGTAAACATTCAGTACTTC. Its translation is CAWRAIDRGLVNIQYF.

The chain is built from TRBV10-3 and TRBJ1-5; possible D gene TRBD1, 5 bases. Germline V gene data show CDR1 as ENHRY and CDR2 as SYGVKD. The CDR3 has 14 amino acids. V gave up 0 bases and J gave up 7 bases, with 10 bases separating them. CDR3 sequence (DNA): TGTGCCATCAGTGAGTCCAGGGATGTGCAGCCCCAGCATTTT. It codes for CAISESRDVQPQHF.

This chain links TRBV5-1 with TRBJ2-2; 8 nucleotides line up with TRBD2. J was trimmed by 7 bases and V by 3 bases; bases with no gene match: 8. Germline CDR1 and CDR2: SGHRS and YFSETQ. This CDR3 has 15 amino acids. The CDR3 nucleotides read TGCGCCAGCAGCTCAACGGGAGGGTATGGCGGGGAGCTGTTTTTT. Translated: CASSSTGGYGGELFF.

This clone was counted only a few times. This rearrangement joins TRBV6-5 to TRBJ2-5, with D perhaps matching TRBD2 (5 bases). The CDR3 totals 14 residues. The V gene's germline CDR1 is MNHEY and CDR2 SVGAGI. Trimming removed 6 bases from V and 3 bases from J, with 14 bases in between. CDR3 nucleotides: TGTGCCAGCAGCCACGAGGACGGGAAAGAGACCCAGTACTTC. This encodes CASSHEDGKETQYF.

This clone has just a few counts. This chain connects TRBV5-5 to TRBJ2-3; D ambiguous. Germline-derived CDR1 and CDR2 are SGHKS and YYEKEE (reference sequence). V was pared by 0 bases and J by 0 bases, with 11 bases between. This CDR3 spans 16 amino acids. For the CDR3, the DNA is TGTGCCAGCAGCTTGGATGGAGTAGCTAGCACAGATACGCAGTATTTT. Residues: CASSLDGVASTDTQYF.

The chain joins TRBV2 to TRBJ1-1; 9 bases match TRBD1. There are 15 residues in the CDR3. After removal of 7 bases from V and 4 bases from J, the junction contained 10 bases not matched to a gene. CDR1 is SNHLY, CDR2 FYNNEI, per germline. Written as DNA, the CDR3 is TGTGCCAGCATGACACAGGGGGCGGTAGGCACTGAAGCTTTCTTT. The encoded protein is CASMTQGAVGTEAFF. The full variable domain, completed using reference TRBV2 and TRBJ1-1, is EPEVTQTPSHQVTQMGQEVILRCVPISNHLYFYWYRQILGQKVEFLVSFYNNEISEKSEIFDDQFSVERPDGSNFTLKIRSTKLEDSAMYFCASMTQGAVGTEAFFGQGTRLTVV.

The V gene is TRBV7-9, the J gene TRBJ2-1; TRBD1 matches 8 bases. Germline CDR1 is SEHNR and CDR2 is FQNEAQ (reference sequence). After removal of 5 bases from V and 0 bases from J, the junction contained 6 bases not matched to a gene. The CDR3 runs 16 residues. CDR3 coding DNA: TGTGCCAGCAGCCAGGCAACAGGGGGCTCCTACAATGAGCAGTTCTTC. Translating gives CASSQATGGSYNEQFF.

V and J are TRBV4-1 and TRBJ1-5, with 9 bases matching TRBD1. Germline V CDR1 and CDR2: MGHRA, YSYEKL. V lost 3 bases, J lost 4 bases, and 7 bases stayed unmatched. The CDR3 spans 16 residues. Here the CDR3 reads CASSQGQGAKNQPQHF. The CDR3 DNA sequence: TGCGCCAGCAGCCAGGGACAGGGCGCAAAAAATCAGCCCCAGCATTTT.

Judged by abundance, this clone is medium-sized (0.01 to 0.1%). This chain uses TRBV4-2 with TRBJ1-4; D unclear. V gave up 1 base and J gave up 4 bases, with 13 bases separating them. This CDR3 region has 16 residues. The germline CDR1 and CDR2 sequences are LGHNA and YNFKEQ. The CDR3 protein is CASSQVGDKVNEKLFF. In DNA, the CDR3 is TGTGCCAGCAGCCAAGTTGGTGACAAGGTTAATGAAAAACTGTTTTTT.

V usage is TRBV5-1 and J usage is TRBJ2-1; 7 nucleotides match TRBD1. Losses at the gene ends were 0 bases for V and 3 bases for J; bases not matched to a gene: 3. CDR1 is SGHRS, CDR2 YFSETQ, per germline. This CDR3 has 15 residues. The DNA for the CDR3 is TGCGCCAGCAGCTTGGAAGGGGGCTTCTACAATGAGCAGTTCTTC. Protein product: CASSLEGGFYNEQFF.

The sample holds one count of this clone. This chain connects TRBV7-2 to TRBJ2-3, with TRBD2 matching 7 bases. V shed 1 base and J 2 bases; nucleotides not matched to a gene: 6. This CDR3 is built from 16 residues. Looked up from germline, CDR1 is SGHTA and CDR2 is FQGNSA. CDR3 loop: CASSLGGGRITDTQYF. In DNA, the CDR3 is TGTGCCAGCAGCTTAGGGGGGGGACGGATCACAGATACGCAGTATTTT. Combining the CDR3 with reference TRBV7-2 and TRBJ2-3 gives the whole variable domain GAGVSQSPSNKVTEKGKDVELRCDPISGHTALYWYRQSLGQGLEFLIYFQGNSAPDKSGLPSDRFSAERTGGSVSTLTIQRTQQEDSAVYLCASSLGGGRITDTQYFGPGTRLTVL.

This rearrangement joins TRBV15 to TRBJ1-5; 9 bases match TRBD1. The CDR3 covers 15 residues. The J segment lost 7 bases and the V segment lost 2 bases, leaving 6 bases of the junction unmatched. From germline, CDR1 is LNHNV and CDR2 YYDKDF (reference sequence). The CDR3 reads CATSRRTGVGQPQHF. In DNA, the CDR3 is TGTGCCACCAGCAGACGGACAGGGGTAGGGCAGCCCCAGCATTTT.

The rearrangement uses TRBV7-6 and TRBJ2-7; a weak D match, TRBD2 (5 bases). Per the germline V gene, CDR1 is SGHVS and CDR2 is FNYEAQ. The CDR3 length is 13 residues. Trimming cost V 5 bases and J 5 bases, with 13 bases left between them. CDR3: CASSRVVGNEQYF. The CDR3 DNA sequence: TGTGCCAGCAGCCGCGTAGTCGGGAACGAGCAGTACTTC.

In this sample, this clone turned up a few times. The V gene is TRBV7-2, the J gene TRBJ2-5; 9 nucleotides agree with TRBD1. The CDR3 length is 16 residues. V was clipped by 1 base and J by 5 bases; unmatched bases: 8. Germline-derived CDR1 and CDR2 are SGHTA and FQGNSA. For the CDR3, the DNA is TGTGCCAGCAGCTTAGGATTCGGGACAGGGAGGGAGACCCAGTACTTC. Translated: CASSLGFGTGRETQYF.

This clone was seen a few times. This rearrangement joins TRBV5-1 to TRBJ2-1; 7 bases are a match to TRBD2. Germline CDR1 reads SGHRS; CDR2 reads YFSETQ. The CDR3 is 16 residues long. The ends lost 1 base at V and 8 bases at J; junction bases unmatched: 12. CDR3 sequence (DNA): TGCGCCAGCAGCTTGCTTGGGGGAGGGCCCGTGGATGAGCAGTTCTTC. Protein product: CASSLLGGGPVDEQFF. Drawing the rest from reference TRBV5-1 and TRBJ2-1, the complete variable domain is KAGVTQTPRYLIKTRGQQVTLSCSPISGHRSVSWYQQTPGQGLQFLFEYFSETQRNKGNFPGRFSGRQFSNSRSEMNVSTLELGDSALYLCASSLLGGGPVDEQFFGPGTRLTVL.

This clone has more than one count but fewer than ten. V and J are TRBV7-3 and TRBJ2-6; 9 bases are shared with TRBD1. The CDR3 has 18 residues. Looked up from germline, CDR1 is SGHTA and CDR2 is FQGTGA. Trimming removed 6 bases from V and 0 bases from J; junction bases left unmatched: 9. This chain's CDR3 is CASSPGTGPFSGANVLTF. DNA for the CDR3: TGTGCCAGCAGTCCGGGGACAGGGCCCTTCTCTGGGGCCAACGTCCTGACTTTC.

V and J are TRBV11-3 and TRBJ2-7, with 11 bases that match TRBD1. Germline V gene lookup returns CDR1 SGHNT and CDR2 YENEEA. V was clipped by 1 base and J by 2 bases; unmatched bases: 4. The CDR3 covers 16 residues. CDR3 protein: CASSLGGGQGAYEQYF. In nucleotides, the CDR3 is TGTGCCAGCAGCTTAGGGGGGGGACAGGGGGCCTACGAGCAGTACTTC.

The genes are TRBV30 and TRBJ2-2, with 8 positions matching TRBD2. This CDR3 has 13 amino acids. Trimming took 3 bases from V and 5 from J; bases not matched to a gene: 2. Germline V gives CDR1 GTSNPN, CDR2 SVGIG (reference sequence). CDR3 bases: TGTGCCTGGAGCACTAGCGGAACCGGGGAGCTGTTTTTT. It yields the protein CAWSTSGTGELFF.

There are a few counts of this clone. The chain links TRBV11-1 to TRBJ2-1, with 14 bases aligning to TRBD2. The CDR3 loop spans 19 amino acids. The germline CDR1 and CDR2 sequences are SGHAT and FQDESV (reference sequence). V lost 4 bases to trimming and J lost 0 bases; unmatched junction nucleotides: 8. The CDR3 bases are TGTGCCAGCAGCTCGGGACTAGCGGGAGCAACCCCCTCCTACAATGAGCAGTTCTTC. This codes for CASSSGLAGATPSYNEQFF.

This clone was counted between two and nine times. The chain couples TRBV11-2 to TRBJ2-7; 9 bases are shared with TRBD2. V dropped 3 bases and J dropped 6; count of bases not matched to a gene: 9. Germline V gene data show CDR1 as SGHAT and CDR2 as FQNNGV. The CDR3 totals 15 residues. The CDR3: CASSFGVAGVAEQYF. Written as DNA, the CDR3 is TGTGCCAGCAGCTTTGGGGTAGCGGGAGTGGCCGAGCAGTACTTC.